These 30 T cell receptor beta chains share one sample of origin, sequenced in a study of blood T cell repertoires in COVID-19. Only in-frame clones appear in the TCRdb table, and some are missing; sequencing was by immunoSEQ multiplex PCR. This table has about 250,000 clones, roughly 90% appearing once. The material sequenced was PBMCs or T cells enriched from blood (not recorded which). The receptors were sampled from a woman in her forties or fifties who had recovered from COVID-19.

The chain joins TRBV29-1 to TRBJ2-1; 10 bases fit TRBD2. Germline loops: CDR1 SQVTM, CDR2 ANQGSEA. With V trimmed by 3 bases and J by 7 bases, 6 bases remained unmatched. This CDR3 has 14 residues. Here the CDR3 reads CSVDGLAGVNEQFF. As DNA, the CDR3 is TGCAGCGTTGATGGCCTAGCGGGAGTTAATGAGCAGTTCTTC.

J is TRBJ2-7 and V is TRBV3-1 (or the pseudogene TRBV3-2); 14 bases fit TRBD2. The CDR3 consists of 19 residues. V gave up 3 bases and J gave up 2 bases; unmatched junction bases: 12. Germline CDR1 is LGHDT and CDR2 is YNNKEL (reference sequence). CDR3 amino acids: CASSQPTGLAGVYPYEQYF. The CDR3, as DNA: TGTGCCAGCAGCCAGCCGACGGGACTAGCGGGAGTCTATCCCTACGAGCAGTACTTC.

This chain connects TRBV7-2 to TRBJ2-1; D possibly corresponds to TRBD2 (5 bases). Trimming removed 0 bases from V and 2 bases from J, with 11 bases in between. The CDR3 spans 16 residues. Germline lookup yields CDR1 SGHTA and CDR2 FQGNSA. The CDR3 sequence is CASSLAPSSTYNEQFF. CDR3 bases: TGTGCCAGCAGCTTAGCGCCTAGCAGCACCTACAATGAGCAGTTCTTC.

A single count supports this clone. The chain recombines TRBV2 with TRBJ2-1, with 7 bases that match TRBD2. Germline V lookup: CDR1 SNHLY, CDR2 FYNNEI. The CDR3 loop spans 15 amino acids. V lost 3 bases to trimming and J lost 4 bases; unmatched junction nucleotides: 6. The CDR3 protein is CASSDSTSVYNEQFF. CDR3 DNA: TGTGCCAGCAGTGACTCTACTAGCGTATACAATGAGCAGTTCTTC.

V usage is TRBV11-2 and J usage is TRBJ2-5; 13 nucleotides match TRBD2. CDR1 SGHAT and CDR2 FQNNGV come from the germline V gene. Losses at the gene ends were 0 bases for V and 5 bases for J; bases not matched to a gene: 6. The CDR3 length is 17 residues. CDR3 region: CASSLEGLAGIQETQYF. In nucleotides, the CDR3 is TGTGCCAGCAGCTTAGAGGGACTAGCGGGAATCCAGGAGACCCAGTACTTC.

This clone appeared a single time. V usage is TRBV11-2 and J usage is TRBJ2-2; D gene uncertain. V was clipped by 4 bases and J by 1 base, with 7 bases between them. This CDR3 contains 14 residues. CDR1 SGHAT and CDR2 FQNNGV come from the germline V gene. CDR3 protein: CASSYAENTGELFF. CDR3 coding DNA: TGTGCCAGCAGCTATGCGGAGAACACCGGGGAGCTGTTTTTT.

The genes are TRBV28 and TRBJ1-1, with D maybe TRBD1 (6 bases). The CDR3 covers 13 residues. The germline gives CDR1 MDHEN, CDR2 SYDVKM. Trimming left V 4 bases short and J 6 bases short, with 12 bases between. The CDR3 region has the DNA TGTGCCAGCAGTTCACACCGGACAGCTGAAGCTTTCTTT. It encodes CASSSHRTAEAFF.

The chain links TRBV7-9 to TRBJ1-1; the D is unclear. Germline assignment: CDR1 SEHNR and CDR2 FQNEAQ (reference sequence). This CDR3 is built from 15 residues. V was trimmed by 5 bases and J by 8 bases, leaving 21 bases between them. CDR3 DNA: TGTGCCAGCAGCCATACCACCGTTCCCGCTCGGGAAGCTTTCTTT. Translation: CASSHTTVPAREAFF.

The chain joins TRBV12-3 or TRBV12-4 to TRBJ2-7; possibly TRBD2 for D (5 bases). The CDR3 is 13 residues long. V dropped 5 bases and J dropped 5 bases, with 13 bases sitting between them. The CDR3: CASSRGRENEQYF. CDR3 DNA sequence: TGTGCCAGCAGTCGAGGTAGGGAGAACGAGCAGTACTTC.

The rearrangement links TRBV28 to TRBJ1-2; possibly TRBD1 for D (5 bases). CDR1 and CDR2 from the germline V gene are MDHEN and SYDVKM. The CDR3 spans 15 residues. The ends were cut back, 7 bases at V and 4 bases at J, with 19 bases in the middle. The CDR3 protein is CASTFGRAVSYGYTF. The CDR3 DNA reads TGTGCCAGCACCTTCGGCAGGGCAGTCAGCTATGGCTACACCTTC.

The chain recombines TRBV19 with TRBJ1-5; D gene unclear. Looked up from germline, CDR1 is LNHDA and CDR2 is SQIVND (reference sequence). The V and J ends lost 3 bases and 5 bases respectively, with 14 bases between them. The CDR3 consists of 15 residues. The CDR3 DNA is TGTGCCAGTAGTATGTATACAGCACGATATCAGCCCCAGCATTTT. Protein: CASSMYTARYQPQHF.

In DNA form, the CDR3 reads TGCGCCAGCAGCCAAGCCCGGGACAACTACAATGAGCAGTTCTTC. Its protein product is CASSQARDNYNEQFF. This rearrangement joins TRBV4-3 to TRBJ2-1; possibly TRBD1 for D (6 bases). CDR3 length: 15 residues. Germline V gene sequence: CDR1 LGHNA, CDR2 YSLEER. The ends were cut back, 1 base at V and 3 bases at J, with 10 bases in the middle.

The chain joins TRBV7-2 to TRBJ2-7, with TRBD2 identical over 14 bases. Germline V lookup: CDR1 SGHTA, CDR2 FQGNSA. V lost 5 bases and J lost 5; bases outside the gene matches: 8. The CDR3 runs to 16 residues. CDR3 loop: CASSTKGLAGAHEQYF. In nucleotides, the CDR3 is TGTGCCAGCAGCACCAAGGGACTAGCGGGAGCGCACGAGCAGTACTTC.

The chain carries TRBV15 and TRBJ2-3; 8 bases are shared with TRBD1. V gave up 3 bases and J gave up 1 base; unmatched junction bases: 0. Germline V lookup: CDR1 LNHNV, CDR2 YYDKDF (reference sequence). CDR3 size: 14 residues. DNA for the CDR3: TGTGCCACCAGCAGGGGACAGGGCACAGATACGCAGTATTTT. Protein product: CATSRGQGTDTQYF.

This sequence joins TRBV9 and TRBJ1-2; no firm D call. The CDR3 spans 14 residues. V dropped 0 bases and J dropped 4 bases, with 10 bases sitting between them. The germline gives CDR1 SGDLS, CDR2 YYNGEE. DNA of the CDR3: TGTGCCAGCAGCGTAGTGGCAGGAGGCTATGGCTACACCTTC. This translates into CASSVVAGGYGYTF.

The CDR3, as DNA: TGTGCCAGCACCCCCGTGCGGGGTTCGAACACTGAAGCTTTCTTT. This gives the protein CASTPVRGSNTEAFF. V is TRBV11-2 and J is TRBJ1-1, with D unclear. In germline, CDR1 is SGHAT, CDR2 FQNNGV. Trimming took 7 bases from V and 1 from J, leaving 16 bases between them. This CDR3 spans 15 amino acids.

In this sample, this clone turned up once. The rearrangement links TRBV7-9 to TRBJ2-3, with D maybe TRBD2 (6 bases). The ends were cut back, 5 bases at V and 2 bases at J, with 14 bases in the middle. Germline assignment: CDR1 SEHNR and CDR2 FQNEAQ (reference sequence). The CDR3 consists of 15 residues. CDR3 amino acids: CASSEGTSSTDTQYF. CDR3 in DNA: TGTGCCAGCAGCGAAGGGACTTCCTCCACAGATACGCAGTATTTT.

The chain joins TRBV4-3 to TRBJ1-4, with no clear D. Trimming left V 3 bases short and J 5 bases short, with 10 bases between. Germline CDR1 LGHNA, CDR2 YSLEER. This CDR3 has 14 amino acids. For the CDR3, the DNA is TGCGCCAGCAGCCAGGGAGAGTCCAATGAAAAACTGTTTTTT. Translated, it gives CASSQGESNEKLFF.

In DNA, the CDR3 is TGTGCCAGCAGCACCCTCCGAACAGGGACATTCCAAGAGACCCAGTACTTC. It encodes CASSTLRTGTFQETQYF. The chain employs TRBV5-6 and TRBJ2-5, with a weak D call TRBD1 (6 bases). V lost 4 bases and J 1 base, leaving 20 bases between the germline ends. This CDR3 region has 17 residues. Germline V gene data show CDR1 as SGHDT and CDR2 as YYEEEE.

The rearrangement joins TRBV6-2 or TRBV6-3 to TRBJ2-1; 13 nucleotides line up with TRBD2. The ends lost 4 bases at V and 8 bases at J; junction bases unmatched: 5. The CDR3 contains 15 residues. Germline V gene sequence: CDR1 MNHEY, CDR2 SVGEGT. CDR3 sequence reads: CASSSGTSGIDEQFF. CDR3 DNA: TGTGCCAGCAGTTCCGGGACTAGCGGGATCGATGAGCAGTTCTTC.

The chain joins TRBV7-2 to TRBJ1-1; a weak D match, TRBD1 (6 bases). CDR1 SGHTA and CDR2 FQGNSA come from the germline V gene. CDR3 length: 11 residues. The V end was cut by 4 bases, the J end by 11 bases, with 11 bases between. CDR3 loop: CASSSDRMAFF. CDR3 in DNA: TGTGCCAGCAGCTCGGACAGAATGGCTTTCTTT.

This chain uses TRBV18 with TRBJ1-5, with D perhaps TRBD1 (5 bases). Germline assignment: CDR1 KGHSH and CDR2 LQKENI. The CDR3 loop spans 15 amino acids. V lost 2 bases and J lost 7, with 15 bases in between. CDR3 region: CASSPFDSSAQPQHF. The CDR3, as DNA: TGTGCCAGCTCACCATTTGACAGTTCAGCCCAGCCCCAGCATTTT.

J is TRBJ1-3 and V is TRBV3-1 (or the pseudogene TRBV3-2), with 10 positions matching TRBD1. The V gene end was trimmed by 4 bases and the J gene end by 3 bases; junction bases not matched to a gene: 6. Germline lookup yields CDR1 LGHDT and CDR2 YNNKEL (reference sequence). The CDR3 has 16 residues. The CDR3 nucleotides are TGTGCCAGCAGCCCGCGGGACAGGGGATTTGGAAACACCATATATTTT. This codes for CASSPRDRGFGNTIYF.

This chain joins TRBV9 and TRBJ2-2, with 10 positions matching TRBD1. In germline, CDR1 is SGDLS, CDR2 YYNGEE. This CDR3 has 16 residues. With 0 bases clipped from V and 4 bases from J, the junction kept 3 bases outside the gene matches. The CDR3 coding sequence is TGTGCCAGCAGCGTAGTGGGGACAGGGGTCACCGGGGAGCTGTTTTTT. Translated: CASSVVGTGVTGELFF.

The V call is TRBV4-3, the J call TRBJ2-5; 9 bases map to TRBD2. The CDR3 covers 20 residues. Germline V gene data show CDR1 as LGHNA and CDR2 as YSLEER. V lost 0 bases to trimming and J lost 4 bases; unmatched junction nucleotides: 18. The CDR3 nucleotides read TGCGCCAGCAGCCAAGAGGTCCCCTTGGGTCGCGGGAGGGTACGAGAGACCCAGTACTTC. Amino acids: CASSQEVPLGRGRVRETQYF.

The chain recombines TRBV28 with TRBJ1-2; TRBD1 might be the D (6 bases). Germline loops: CDR1 MDHEN, CDR2 SYDVKM. V gave up 2 bases and J gave up 2 bases, with 18 bases separating them. The CDR3 totals 17 residues. For the CDR3, the DNA is TGTGCCAGCAGTTTAGAATTACGGGGGGCGGTGAACTATGGCTACACCTTC. It encodes CASSLELRGAVNYGYTF.

The gene calls are TRBV5-4 and TRBJ2-7; TRBD2 is a possible D gene (6 bases). Between the trimmed V and J ends, which lost 4 bases and 2 bases, there was a span of 19 bases. CDR3 length equals 16 residues. Germline V gene lookup returns CDR1 SGHNT and CDR2 YYREEE (reference sequence). CDR3 amino acids: CASSPGERVQTYEQYF. The DNA of the CDR3 is TGTGCCAGCAGCCCTGGGGAGCGGGTGCAGACCTACGAGCAGTACTTC.

V and J are TRBV28 and TRBJ1-5, with TRBD1 as a possible D gene (5 bases). Germline CDR1 and CDR2: MDHEN and SYDVKM. This CDR3 is 16 amino acids long. V lost 6 bases and J lost 3, with 18 bases in between. This chain's CDR3 is CASSLQMGQNNQPQHF. The CDR3 bases are TGTGCCAGCAGCCTACAAATGGGGCAGAACAATCAGCCCCAGCATTTT.

A single count supports this clone. This chain connects TRBV5-1 to TRBJ1-2; D is uncertain. The V end was cut by 1 base, the J end by 7 bases, with 14 bases between. Germline CDR1 and CDR2: SGHRS and YFSETQ. The CDR3 runs 14 residues. The DNA of the CDR3 is TGCGCCAGCAGCTTGAAACCACCTAACAGTGGCTACACCTTC. Amino acids: CASSLKPPNSGYTF. The variable domain in full, with the rest retrieved from reference TRBV5-1 and TRBJ1-2, is KAGVTQTPRYLIKTRGQQVTLSCSPISGHRSVSWYQQTPGQGLQFLFEYFSETQRNKGNFPGRFSGRQFSNSRSEMNVSTLELGDSALYLCASSLKPPNSGYTFGSGTRLTVV.

The chain couples TRBV5-1 to TRBJ1-2; 9 positions match TRBD1. Germline V lookup: CDR1 SGHRS, CDR2 YFSETQ. The CDR3 is 15 residues long. The V gene end was trimmed by 3 bases and the J gene end by 2 bases; junction bases not matched to a gene: 5. This chain's CDR3 is CASSSAGTGNYGYTF. CDR3 nucleotides: TGCGCCAGCAGCTCTGCCGGGACAGGGAACTATGGCTACACCTTC.